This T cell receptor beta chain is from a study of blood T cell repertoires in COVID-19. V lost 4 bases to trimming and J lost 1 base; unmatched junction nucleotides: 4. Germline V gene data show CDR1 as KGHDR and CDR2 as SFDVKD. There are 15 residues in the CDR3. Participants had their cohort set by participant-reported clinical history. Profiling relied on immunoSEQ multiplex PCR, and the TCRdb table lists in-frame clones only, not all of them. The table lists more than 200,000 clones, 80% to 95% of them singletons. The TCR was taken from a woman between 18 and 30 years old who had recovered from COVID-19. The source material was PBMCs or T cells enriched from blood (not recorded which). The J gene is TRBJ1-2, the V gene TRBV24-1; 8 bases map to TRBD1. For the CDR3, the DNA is TGTGCCACCAGTGAAGGGACAGGTTATAACTATGGCTACACCTTC. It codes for CATSEGTGYNYGYTF.